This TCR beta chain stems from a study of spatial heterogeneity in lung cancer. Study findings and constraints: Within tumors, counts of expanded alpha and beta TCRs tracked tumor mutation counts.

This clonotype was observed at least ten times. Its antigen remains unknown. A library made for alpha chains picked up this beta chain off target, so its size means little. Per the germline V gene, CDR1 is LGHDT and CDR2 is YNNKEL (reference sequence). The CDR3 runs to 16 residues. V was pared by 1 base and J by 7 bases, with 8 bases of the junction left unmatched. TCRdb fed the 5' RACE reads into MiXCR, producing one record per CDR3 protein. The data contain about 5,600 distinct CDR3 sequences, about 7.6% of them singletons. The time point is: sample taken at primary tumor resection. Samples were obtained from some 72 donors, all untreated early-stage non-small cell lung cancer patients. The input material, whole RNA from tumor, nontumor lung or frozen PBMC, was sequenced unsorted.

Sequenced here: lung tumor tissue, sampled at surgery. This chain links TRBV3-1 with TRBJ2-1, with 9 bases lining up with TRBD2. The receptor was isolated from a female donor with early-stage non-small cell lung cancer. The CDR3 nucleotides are TGTGCCAGCAGCCAAGTACGGCGGGGGGGCCAGAATGAGCAGTTCTTC. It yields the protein CASSQVRRGGQNEQFF.